The rows below give T cell receptor beta chains drawn from one sample of a study of CD8 T cells in Susac syndrome. TCRdb analysed the immunoSEQ multiplex PCR reads with MiXCR anew, one entry per CDR3 protein. The data show about 150,000 distinct CDR3 sequences, with 95% to 96% seen just once and 0.15% held by the top ten. The sequencing input was CD8+ T cells from PBMCs. The receptors shown here come from a human donor with multiple sclerosis. CDR3s include the opening cysteine and the closing phenylalanine or tryptophan. Fields, in order: CDR3 DNA, CDR3 protein, V gene, clone size, J gene, D gene, CDR3 length. The D gene is left open where the match is weak. Expanded clones are given a class, and other clones once, few, many or no size at all.

CDR3nt: TGTGCCAGCAGCTTGAAGGGCAGGGTAACTCAGCCCCAGCATTTT
CDR3aa: CASSLKGRVTQPQHF
v_gene: TRBV27
abundance: .
j_gene: TRBJ1-5
d_gene: .
len: 15

CDR3nt: TGTGCCAGCAGCCAAGGGACCGGGAGGCCCTACGAGCAGTACTTC
CDR3aa: CASSQGTGRPYEQYF
v_gene: TRBV3-1
abundance: .
j_gene: TRBJ2-7
d_gene: TRBD2
len: 15

CDR3nt: TGCAGTGCTGGCCGGCCGGGGTCTGAAAGCAATCAGCCCCAGCATTTT
CDR3aa: CSAGRPGSESNQPQHF
v_gene: TRBV20-1
abundance: .
j_gene: TRBJ1-5
d_gene: .
len: 16

CDR3nt: TGTGCCAGCAGCCCGGTGACAGGCTCGGGAACTGAAGCTTTCTTT
CDR3aa: CASSPVTGSGTEAFF
v_gene: TRBV7-9
abundance: once
j_gene: TRBJ1-1
d_gene: .
len: 15

CDR3nt: TGCGCCAGCAGCGAAGAGTGGCAGCCGAACACTGAAGCTTTCTTT
CDR3aa: CASSEEWQPNTEAFF
v_gene: TRBV4-1
abundance: .
j_gene: TRBJ1-1
d_gene: .
len: 15

CDR3nt: TGTGCCAGCAGCTTAGCAACGACAGGGGCCGATGAGCAGTTCTTC
CDR3aa: CASSLATTGADEQFF
v_gene: TRBV7-9
abundance: once
j_gene: TRBJ2-1
d_gene: TRBD1
len: 15

CDR3nt: TGTGCCTGGAGTGAAGGAGGGGCCTTCTCAGGCTACACCTTC
CDR3aa: CAWSEGGAFSGYTF
v_gene: TRBV30
abundance: .
j_gene: TRBJ1-2
d_gene: .
len: 14

CDR3nt: TGTGCCAGCAGCGTAGCTTCAGGGGTCGTCAACTATGGCTACACCTTC
CDR3aa: CASSVASGVVNYGYTF
v_gene: TRBV9
abundance: .
j_gene: TRBJ1-2
d_gene: .
len: 16

CDR3nt: TGTGCCAGCAGCCCTAACAGAGCTAACTATGGCTACACCTTC
CDR3aa: CASSPNRANYGYTF
v_gene: TRBV12-3/TRBV12-4
abundance: .
j_gene: TRBJ1-2
d_gene: .
len: 14

CDR3nt: TGCAGCGTCGAGGGGCAGGGGGCTATAGATACGCAGTATTTT
CDR3aa: CSVEGQGAIDTQYF
v_gene: TRBV29-1
abundance: .
j_gene: TRBJ2-3
d_gene: TRBD1
len: 14

CDR3nt: TGTGCCAGCAGCTTAATTAGGGACGAGCAGTACTTC
CDR3aa: CASSLIRDEQYF
v_gene: TRBV7-9
abundance: .
j_gene: TRBJ2-7
d_gene: .
len: 12

CDR3nt: TGTGCCAGCGGGGTCGGACAGGGGGGATTTCGGAACACTGAAGCTTTCTTT
CDR3aa: CASGVGQGGFRNTEAFF
v_gene: TRBV12-3/TRBV12-4
abundance: .
j_gene: TRBJ1-1
d_gene: TRBD1
len: 17

CDR3nt: TGCAGCGTCCGTGGGGACTCCAGCTCCTACGAGCAGTACTTC
CDR3aa: CSVRGDSSSYEQYF
v_gene: TRBV29-1
abundance: once
j_gene: TRBJ2-7
d_gene: .
len: 14

CDR3nt: TGTGCCAGCAGCCCCGAGGGTCTTCACACTGAAGCTTTCTTT
CDR3aa: CASSPEGLHTEAFF
v_gene: TRBV3-1
abundance: .
j_gene: TRBJ1-1
d_gene: .
len: 14

CDR3nt: TGCAGCGTTTTTGGGACTAGCGGCACAGATACGCAGTATTTT
CDR3aa: CSVFGTSGTDTQYF
v_gene: TRBV29-1
abundance: once
j_gene: TRBJ2-3
d_gene: TRBD2
len: 14

CDR3nt: TGTGCCAGCAGCCCCAGGGTCGATCAGCCCCAGCATTTT
CDR3aa: CASSPRVDQPQHF
v_gene: TRBV7-9
abundance: .
j_gene: TRBJ1-5
d_gene: .
len: 13

CDR3nt: TGTGCCTGGAGTGCCGACACCGGGGAGCTGTTTTTT
CDR3aa: CAWSADTGELFF
v_gene: TRBV30
abundance: .
j_gene: TRBJ2-2
d_gene: .
len: 12

CDR3nt: TGCAGTGCTAGAGATCATCAGGCTAGCCTCTTTCTTAATGAGCAGTTCTTC
CDR3aa: CSARDHQASLFLNEQFF
v_gene: TRBV20-1
abundance: .
j_gene: TRBJ2-1
d_gene: .
len: 17

CDR3nt: TGTGCCAGCAGTTTAGGGGTATATGAGCAGTTCTTC
CDR3aa: CASSLGVYEQFF
v_gene: TRBV3-1
abundance: .
j_gene: TRBJ2-1
d_gene: .
len: 12

CDR3nt: TGTGCCAGCAGCCTAGGGGACAGTGGCACTGAAGCTTTCTTT
CDR3aa: CASSLGDSGTEAFF
v_gene: TRBV27
abundance: .
j_gene: TRBJ1-1
d_gene: TRBD1
len: 14

CDR3nt: TGTGCCAGCAGCTTAGAGACAGGCGGGAATGAAAAACTGTTTTTT
CDR3aa: CASSLETGGNEKLFF
v_gene: TRBV7-9
abundance: .
j_gene: TRBJ1-4
d_gene: .
len: 15

CDR3nt: TGTGCCAGCAGTTTCGAACCCGGGACAAACCATGAGCAGTTCTTC
CDR3aa: CASSFEPGTNHEQFF
v_gene: TRBV6-5
abundance: .
j_gene: TRBJ2-1
d_gene: .
len: 15

CDR3nt: TGTGCCTGGGGGGGGATTCGGAACACTGAAGCTTTCTTT
CDR3aa: CAWGGIRNTEAFF
v_gene: TRBV30
abundance: .
j_gene: TRBJ1-1
d_gene: .
len: 13

CDR3nt: TGTGCCAGCAGTTTCTATAACGAGCAGTACTTC
CDR3aa: CASSFYNEQYF
v_gene: TRBV28
abundance: .
j_gene: TRBJ2-7
d_gene: .
len: 11

CDR3nt: TGCGCCAGCAGCCAAGTATTTGGACAGTTCTATGGCTACACCTTC
CDR3aa: CASSQVFGQFYGYTF
v_gene: TRBV4-1
abundance: .
j_gene: TRBJ1-2
d_gene: .
len: 15

CDR3nt: TGTGCCAGCAGTTACTCGACGTGGCAGGGGAACACTGAAGCTTTCTTT
CDR3aa: CASSYSTWQGNTEAFF
v_gene: TRBV6-5
abundance: .
j_gene: TRBJ1-1
d_gene: .
len: 16

CDR3nt: TGTGCCAGCAGCGTAGATCTAGCGGGGGCCTACAATGAGCAGTTCTTC
CDR3aa: CASSVDLAGAYNEQFF
v_gene: TRBV9
abundance: .
j_gene: TRBJ2-1
d_gene: TRBD2
len: 16

CDR3nt: TGCGCCAGCAGCCATCTTTACAATGAGCAGTTCTTC
CDR3aa: CASSHLYNEQFF
v_gene: TRBV4-1
abundance: .
j_gene: TRBJ2-1
d_gene: .
len: 12

CDR3nt: TGTGCCTGGGGGCGCCGGAGACTGAACACTGAAGCTTTCTTT
CDR3aa: CAWGRRRLNTEAFF
v_gene: TRBV30
abundance: .
j_gene: TRBJ1-1
d_gene: .
len: 14

CDR3nt: TGCAGCGTTGAAGCCCCCCCGCGAACAGATACGCAGTATTTT
CDR3aa: CSVEAPPRTDTQYF
v_gene: TRBV29-1
abundance: .
j_gene: TRBJ2-3
d_gene: .
len: 14

CDR3nt: TGCAGCGTCCAGGGGGCAGGCACAGATACGCAGTATTTT
CDR3aa: CSVQGAGTDTQYF
v_gene: TRBV29-1
abundance: .
j_gene: TRBJ2-3
d_gene: TRBD1
len: 13

CDR3nt: TGTGCCAGCAGCCCCCCAGGGACAGCTATCCAAGAGACCCAGTACTTC
CDR3aa: CASSPPGTAIQETQYF
v_gene: TRBV21-1
abundance: .
j_gene: TRBJ2-5
d_gene: .
len: 16

CDR3nt: TGTGCAAGTCGCTTAGCGCAGCACCGATCCTACGAGCAGTACTTC
CDR3aa: CASRLAQHRSYEQYF
v_gene: TRBV12-2
abundance: .
j_gene: TRBJ2-7
d_gene: .
len: 15

CDR3nt: TGTGCCTGGAGCGGCGGGTGGGGAGGAGACGGCTACACCTTC
CDR3aa: CAWSGGWGGDGYTF
v_gene: TRBV30
abundance: .
j_gene: TRBJ1-2
d_gene: .
len: 14

CDR3nt: TGTGCCTGGAGATTATGGGCGGGGGGTTCAGATACGCAGTATTTT
CDR3aa: CAWRLWAGGSDTQYF
v_gene: TRBV30
abundance: .
j_gene: TRBJ2-3
d_gene: TRBD2
len: 15

CDR3nt: TGTGCTAGTGGTTTGGCCTTGACAGGGATCGCATCACCCCTCCACTTT
CDR3aa: CASGLALTGIASPLHF
v_gene: TRBV12-5
abundance: .
j_gene: TRBJ1-6
d_gene: TRBD1
len: 16

CDR3nt: TGTGCCAGCAGCTTGCGGACAGGGGGATCACCCCTCCACTTT
CDR3aa: CASSLRTGGSPLHF
v_gene: TRBV13
abundance: .
j_gene: TRBJ1-6
d_gene: TRBD1
len: 14

CDR3nt: TGTGCCAGCAGCGTAGCTGGAGGGAACTATGGCTACACCTTC
CDR3aa: CASSVAGGNYGYTF
v_gene: TRBV9
abundance: .
j_gene: TRBJ1-2
d_gene: .
len: 14

CDR3nt: TGTGCCAGCAGCTCCGACAGGCCCTATGGCTACACCTTC
CDR3aa: CASSSDRPYGYTF
v_gene: TRBV7-2
abundance: once
j_gene: TRBJ1-2
d_gene: .
len: 13

CDR3nt: TGCAGTGCCCGGGACTATGTTAGCGGCGGAGGCCACAATGAGCAGTTCTTC
CDR3aa: CSARDYVSGGGHNEQFF
v_gene: TRBV20-1
abundance: .
j_gene: TRBJ2-1
d_gene: TRBD2
len: 17

CDR3nt: TGCGCCAGCAGCTTGGCCCCGTTTGGGGAGCAGTTCTTC
CDR3aa: CASSLAPFGEQFF
v_gene: TRBV5-1
abundance: .
j_gene: TRBJ2-1
d_gene: .
len: 13

CDR3nt: TGTGCCATCAGTCCCGACAGGGGTTACGAGCAGTACTTC
CDR3aa: CAISPDRGYEQYF
v_gene: TRBV10-3
abundance: .
j_gene: TRBJ2-7
d_gene: TRBD1
len: 13

CDR3nt: TGTGCCAGCAGCTTCAAACAGGGGTACGAGCAGTACTTC
CDR3aa: CASSFKQGYEQYF
v_gene: TRBV5-4
abundance: .
j_gene: TRBJ2-7
d_gene: TRBD1
len: 13

CDR3nt: TGCGCCAGCAGCCAAAAGGACATTAATGAAAAACTGTTTTTT
CDR3aa: CASSQKDINEKLFF
v_gene: TRBV4-1
abundance: .
j_gene: TRBJ1-4
d_gene: .
len: 14

CDR3nt: TGCAGTGCCAGCGACGTAACGGGCCACCTCTATGGCTACACCTTC
CDR3aa: CSASDVTGHLYGYTF
v_gene: TRBV20-1
abundance: .
j_gene: TRBJ1-2
d_gene: .
len: 15

CDR3nt: TGTGCCAGCAGCCCTCTCGGACTAGCGGGGGTACACCATGAGCAGTTCTTC
CDR3aa: CASSPLGLAGVHHEQFF
v_gene: TRBV27
abundance: .
j_gene: TRBJ2-1
d_gene: TRBD2
len: 17

CDR3nt: TGTGCCAGCAGCCTATCAACCTCCTACGAGCAGTACTTC
CDR3aa: CASSLSTSYEQYF
v_gene: TRBV7-9
abundance: .
j_gene: TRBJ2-7
d_gene: .
len: 13

CDR3nt: TGTGCCAGCAGCCTAGCGGACGCCACTGAAGCTTTCTTT
CDR3aa: CASSLADATEAFF
v_gene: TRBV11-1
abundance: .
j_gene: TRBJ1-1
d_gene: .
len: 13

CDR3nt: TGTGCCAGCAGCTTAGTCCGGTTGGGGCTCGGCGGCTACACCTTC
CDR3aa: CASSLVRLGLGGYTF
v_gene: TRBV7-9
abundance: .
j_gene: TRBJ1-2
d_gene: .
len: 15

CDR3nt: TGTGCCAGCAGCTTGTACGGAAGCTACGAGCAGTACTTC
CDR3aa: CASSLYGSYEQYF
v_gene: TRBV5-4
abundance: .
j_gene: TRBJ2-7
d_gene: .
len: 13

CDR3nt: TGCGCCAGCAGCCAGGACTTCAGGGGCCACGAGCAGTACTTC
CDR3aa: CASSQDFRGHEQYF
v_gene: TRBV5-1
abundance: .
j_gene: TRBJ2-7
d_gene: .
len: 14

CDR3nt: TGTGCCAGCAGCGTAGGGGGACAGGGGAGGCCAGATACGCAGTATTTT
CDR3aa: CASSVGGQGRPDTQYF
v_gene: TRBV9
abundance: .
j_gene: TRBJ2-3
d_gene: TRBD1
len: 16

CDR3nt: TGCAGTGCTAGGCGTGACCTAGCGGGCACAGATACGCAGTATTTT
CDR3aa: CSARRDLAGTDTQYF
v_gene: TRBV20-1
abundance: .
j_gene: TRBJ2-3
d_gene: TRBD2
len: 15

CDR3nt: TGCAGTGCCGCAGACAAATACTCCTACAATGAGCAGTTCTTC
CDR3aa: CSAADKYSYNEQFF
v_gene: TRBV20-1
abundance: .
j_gene: TRBJ2-1
d_gene: .
len: 14

CDR3nt: TGTGCCAGCAGCTCCTACCAGGGTGGCACAGATACGCAGTATTTT
CDR3aa: CASSSYQGGTDTQYF
v_gene: TRBV7-9
abundance: .
j_gene: TRBJ2-3
d_gene: .
len: 15

CDR3nt: TGTGCCAGCAGTCCCCTCCGGTGGGGGCTAGCGGAGGAGACCCAGTACTTC
CDR3aa: CASSPLRWGLAEETQYF
v_gene: TRBV12-3/TRBV12-4
abundance: .
j_gene: TRBJ2-5
d_gene: .
len: 17

CDR3nt: TGCGCCAGCAGCCCCGGGGACGACTCTGGGGCCAACGTCCTGACTTTC
CDR3aa: CASSPGDDSGANVLTF
v_gene: TRBV5-1
abundance: .
j_gene: TRBJ2-6
d_gene: .
len: 16

CDR3nt: TGTGCTAGTGGCCCGACGGGGTCAATCTACAATGAGCAGTTCTTC
CDR3aa: CASGPTGSIYNEQFF
v_gene: TRBV12-5
abundance: .
j_gene: TRBJ2-1
d_gene: .
len: 15

CDR3nt: TGCAGTGCCCGCCTTCTACAGGGCACAGCTTTCTTT
CDR3aa: CSARLLQGTAFF
v_gene: TRBV20-1
abundance: .
j_gene: TRBJ1-1
d_gene: .
len: 12

CDR3nt: TGTGCCACCAGCAGACTGGGGGATGAAAAACTGTTTTTT
CDR3aa: CATSRLGDEKLFF
v_gene: TRBV15
abundance: .
j_gene: TRBJ1-4
d_gene: .
len: 13